This passage covers 20 T cell receptor beta chains from one sample sequenced in a study of molecular identifiers for immune sequencing clone quantification. MiXCR, applied by TCRdb to the PCR reads, yields one record per CDR3 protein. The sample has more than 85,000 distinct CDR3 sequences, about 35% seen once. Sequencing was carried out using naive CD8+ T cells from blood, with Jurkat cell RNA spiked in. The subset is: FACS-sorted CD8+CD4-CCR7+CD45RA+ naive T cells. These receptors came from a human donor in good health. Some libraries in this study had Jurkat cell RNA spiked in.

This clonotype was seen only once. The rearrangement joins TRBV7-9 to TRBJ2-7, with D uncertain. Germline loops: CDR1 SEHNR, CDR2 FQNEAQ (reference sequence). V shed 5 bases and J shed 7 bases, with 12 bases lying between them. The CDR3 is 12 residues long. CDR3 amino acids: CASSPGCEEQYF. DNA of the CDR3: TGTGCCAGCAGCCCCGGGTGTGAAGAGCAGTACTTC.

This clonotype showed up just a few times. For the CDR3, the DNA is TGTGCCAGCAGTTACTCCACCGTCGGCTCCTACGAGCAGTACTTC. Its protein product is CASSYSTVGSYEQYF. The J gene is TRBJ2-7, the V gene TRBV6-5; D not certain. The CDR3 extends over 15 amino acids. Germline CDR1 is MNHEY and CDR2 is SVGAGI. V was trimmed by 0 bases and J by 0 bases, leaving 9 bases between them.

Ten or more counts support this clonotype. The rearrangement joins TRBV4-3 to TRBJ2-5; D not certain. The CDR3 loop spans 15 amino acids. Germline CDR1 is LGHNA and CDR2 is YSLEER. V was shortened by 1 base and J by 1 base, with 10 bases between the two germline ends. The DNA of the CDR3 is TGCGCCAGCAGCCAAGTGTCGGGCCGCCAAGAGACCCAGTACTTC. It specifies CASSQVSGRQETQYF.

The J gene is TRBJ2-2, the V gene TRBV7-9, with D uncertain. The germline V gene has CDR1 SEHNR and CDR2 FQNEAQ (reference sequence). V shed 5 bases and J shed 5 bases, with 6 bases lying between them. The CDR3 has 12 amino acids. CDR3 sequence: CASSPWTGELFF. CDR3 coding DNA: TGTGCCAGCAGCCCCTGGACCGGGGAGCTGTTTTTT.

This clonotype occurred many times. This chain uses TRBV20-1 with TRBJ1-2, with TRBD1 matching 9 bases. The germline V gene encodes CDR1 DFQATT and CDR2 SNEGSKA (reference sequence). Germline trimming cut 0 bases from V and 6 bases from J; bases unmatched to any gene: 8. The CDR3 runs to 15 residues. CDR3 DNA sequence: TGCAGTGCTAGAGATAACAGGGGGCTTGTGGATGGCTACACCTTC. Protein: CSARDNRGLVDGYTF.

Concerning this clonotype: The CDR3 does not close with the conserved phenylalanine or tryptophan, likely indicating a read error. The CDR3 region has the DNA TGTGCCAGCAGTGAGATAGGGGCCAACGTCCTGACTCTC. Translation: CASSEIGANVLTL. The chain employs TRBV6-5 and TRBJ2-6; no reliable D call. CDR3 size: 13 residues. CDR1 is MNHEY and CDR2 is SVGAGI in the germline V gene. V was trimmed by 5 bases and J by 4 bases, leaving 6 bases between them.

In regard to this clonotype: Because the CDR3 is missing its conserved closing phenylalanine or tryptophan, this is likely a read error. CDR3 sequence reads: CASSSDDIEQFL. The CDR3 DNA reads TGTGCCAGCAGCTCAGACGACATCGAGCAGTTCCTC. The chain employs TRBV7-3 and TRBJ2-1; D call uncertain. The CDR3 is 12 residues long. Trimming cost V 4 bases and J 10 bases, with 11 bases left between them. Looked up from germline, CDR1 is SGHTA and CDR2 is FQGTGA.

The rearrangement links TRBV9 to TRBJ2-7; the D gene is possibly TRBD1 (5 bases). V lost 3 bases and J lost 0, with 10 bases in between. The CDR3 extends over 14 amino acids. Germline V gives CDR1 SGDLS, CDR2 YYNGEE. Written as DNA, the CDR3 is TGTGCCAGCAGCGGGAAGGACAACTCCTACGAGCAGTACTTC. Translating it yields CASSGKDNSYEQYF. The variable domain in full, with the rest retrieved from reference TRBV9 and TRBJ2-7, is DSGVTQTPKHLITATGQRVTLRCSPRSGDLSVYWYQQSLDQGLQFLIQYYNGEERAKGNILERFSAQQFPDLHSELNLSSLELGDSALYFCASSGKDNSYEQYFGPGTRLTVT.

This clonotype was observed a handful of times. The gene calls are TRBV27 and TRBJ2-3, with a possible D match to TRBD2 (5 bases). CDR3 length: 14 residues. The germline gives CDR1 MNHEY, CDR2 SMNVEV (reference sequence). V lost 5 bases to trimming and J lost 4 bases, with 13 bases between them. DNA of the CDR3: TGTGCCAGCAGTAGATGGACTCAGTCAGATACGCAGTATTTT. It specifies CASSRWTQSDTQYF.

This chain connects TRBV7-3 to TRBJ2-5, with a tentative D call TRBD2 (5 bases). Germline CDR1 is SGHTA and CDR2 is FQGTGA. Trimming removed 1 base from V and 1 base from J, with 19 bases in between. The CDR3 is 18 residues long. The CDR3 bases are TGTGCCAGCAGCTTAAACCCCATCCTGGCGGGTACCCAAGAGACCCAGTACTTC. Translation: CASSLNPILAGTQETQYF.

With regard to this clonotype: A much larger clone sits a single nucleotide away, making a read error possible. The V and J genes are TRBV7-2 and TRBJ1-1, with a weak D call TRBD1 (6 bases). Germline CDR1 reads SGHTA; CDR2 reads FQGNSA. Trimming cost V 1 base and J 7 bases, with 25 bases left between them. The CDR3 totals 18 residues. Written as DNA, the CDR3 is TGTGCCAGCAGCTTAGGCGGTTATTATACAGGGTGCCTTTTTGAAGCTTTCTTT. Its protein is CASSLGGYYTGCLFEAFF.

The rearrangement links TRBV9 to TRBJ2-2; D gene ambiguous. The CDR3 runs 17 residues. Germline V lookup: CDR1 SGDLS, CDR2 YYNGEE. Between the trimmed V and J ends, which lost 1 base and 3 bases, there was a span of 16 bases. In nucleotides, the CDR3 is TGTGCCAGCAGCGTACCCCTTACAACCACAGACACCGGGGAGCTGTTTTTT. It codes for CASSVPLTTTDTGELFF.

On this clonotype: Being one base from a much bigger clone, this may be a read error. This chain uses TRBV7-9 with TRBJ2-7; TRBD1 agrees at 8 bases. Per the germline V gene, CDR1 is SEHNR and CDR2 is FQNEAQ (reference sequence). There are 15 residues in the CDR3. The CDR3 spells CASSVRDRLTYEQCF. The CDR3 bases are TGTGCCAGCAGCGTCCGGGACAGGCTTACCTACGAGCAGTGCTTC.

V usage is TRBV6-5 and J usage is TRBJ2-5; D is tentatively TRBD1 or TRBD2 (5 bases each). The CDR3 spans 13 residues. Deletions cut 7 bases from V and 2 bases from J, with 11 bases between. Germline lookup yields CDR1 MNHEY and CDR2 SVGAGI. CDR3: CASTGTTQETQYF. The CDR3 DNA sequence: TGTGCCAGCACCGGGACCACTCAAGAGACCCAGTACTTC.

The chain is built from TRBV7-3 and TRBJ2-3; D perhaps matches TRBD2 (5 bases). The CDR3 has 17 residues. Per germline, CDR1 SGHTA and CDR2 FQGTGA. The V end was cut by 1 base, the J end by 2 bases, with 16 bases between. The CDR3 here is CASSLMRTEAITDTQYF. The DNA for the CDR3 is TGTGCCAGCAGCTTAATGAGGACGGAGGCGATCACAGATACGCAGTATTTT.

This clonotype was recorded at least ten times. The DNA for the CDR3 is TGCGCCAGCAGCACCGACTCCTTAACGCAGTATTTT. It specifies CASSTDSLTQYF. The chain combines TRBV5-1 with TRBJ2-3; D is unclear. The CDR3 spans 12 residues. Germline loops: CDR1 SGHRS, CDR2 YFSETQ. Trimming took 4 bases from V and 9 from J, leaving 12 bases between them.

Ten or more counts support this clonotype. V is TRBV29-1 and J is TRBJ2-5; tentative D call: TRBD2 (6 bases). Germline loops: CDR1 SQVTM, CDR2 ANQGSEA. The CDR3 covers 15 residues. Trimming removed 4 bases at V and 1 base at J, with 16 bases between. For the CDR3, the DNA is TGCAGCGTTGGGGAAAGCGGAGGGCCCCAAGAGACCCAGTACTTC. It translates to CSVGESGGPQETQYF.

This clonotype showed up just a few times. The V call is TRBV12-3 or TRBV12-4, the J call TRBJ2-2; TRBD2 might be the D (5 bases). The CDR3 contains 14 residues. Trimming left V 3 bases short and J 7 bases short, with 12 bases between. The CDR3 DNA reads TGTGCCAGCAGTTTCCGCCTAGCCGGCGGGGAGCTGTTTTTT. It is translated as CASSFRLAGGELFF.

This clonotype came up a few times. The chain has TRBV10-3 and TRBJ2-5; D perhaps matches TRBD1 (6 bases). This CDR3 has 13 residues. The V gene's germline CDR1 is ENHRY and CDR2 SYGVKD. Trimming left V 4 bases short and J 3 bases short, with 9 bases between. CDR3 nucleotides: TGTGCCATCAGTGTCGAGGGGGAAGAGACCCAGTACTTC. Encoded protein: CAISVEGEETQYF.

This clonotype has a count of ten or more. The rearrangement links TRBV13 to TRBJ2-3; 13 bases align to TRBD2. Per the germline V gene, CDR1 is PRHDT and CDR2 is FYEKMQ (reference sequence). Trimming took 5 bases from V and 3 from J; bases not matched to a gene: 5. The CDR3 consists of 16 residues. CDR3 DNA sequence: TGTGCCAGCAGCAGAAGGACTAGCGGGAGAACAGATACGCAGTATTTT. Translating gives CASSRRTSGRTDTQYF.